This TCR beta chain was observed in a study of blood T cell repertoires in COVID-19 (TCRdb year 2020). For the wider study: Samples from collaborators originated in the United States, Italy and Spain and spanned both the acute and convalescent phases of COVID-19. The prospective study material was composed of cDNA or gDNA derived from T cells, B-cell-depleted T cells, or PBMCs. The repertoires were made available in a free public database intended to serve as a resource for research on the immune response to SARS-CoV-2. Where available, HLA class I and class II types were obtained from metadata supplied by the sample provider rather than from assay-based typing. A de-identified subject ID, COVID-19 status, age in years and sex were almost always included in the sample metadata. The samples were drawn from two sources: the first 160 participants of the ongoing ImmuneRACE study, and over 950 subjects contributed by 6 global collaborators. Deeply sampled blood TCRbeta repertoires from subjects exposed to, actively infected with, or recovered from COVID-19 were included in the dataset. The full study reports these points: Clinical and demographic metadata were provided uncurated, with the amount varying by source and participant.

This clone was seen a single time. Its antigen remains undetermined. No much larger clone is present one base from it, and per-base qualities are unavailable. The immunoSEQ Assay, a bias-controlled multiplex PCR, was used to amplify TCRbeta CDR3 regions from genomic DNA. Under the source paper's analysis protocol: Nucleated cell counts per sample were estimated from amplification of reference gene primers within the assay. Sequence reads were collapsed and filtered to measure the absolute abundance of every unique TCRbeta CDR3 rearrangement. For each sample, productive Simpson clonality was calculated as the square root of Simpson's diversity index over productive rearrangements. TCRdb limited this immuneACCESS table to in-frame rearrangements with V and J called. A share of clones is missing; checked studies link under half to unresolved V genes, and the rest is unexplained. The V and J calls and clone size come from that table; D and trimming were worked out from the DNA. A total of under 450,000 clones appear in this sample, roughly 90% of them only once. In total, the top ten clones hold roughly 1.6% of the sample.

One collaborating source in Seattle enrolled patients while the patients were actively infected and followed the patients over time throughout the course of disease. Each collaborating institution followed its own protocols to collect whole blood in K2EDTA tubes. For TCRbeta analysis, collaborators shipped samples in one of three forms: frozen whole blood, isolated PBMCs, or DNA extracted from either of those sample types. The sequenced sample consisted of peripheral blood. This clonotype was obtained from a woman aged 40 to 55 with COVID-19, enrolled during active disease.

CDR3 loop: CASSSGQYEQFF. The base sequence is TGTGCCAGCAGTTCGGGACAATATGAGCAGTTCTTC. Here the chain combines TRBV6-5 and TRBJ2-1; TRBD1 is possibly the D segment (6 matching bases). From its cysteine to its phenylalanine, the CDR3 spans 12 amino acids. CDR3 DNA only is kept here, 36 bases in frame from base 1. According to the germline V gene, CDR1 reads MNHEY and CDR2 reads SVGAGI. Relative to germline, V is 4 bases shorter and J is 8 bases shorter, with 9 bases between their ends.